Below are 24 T cell receptor beta chains sequenced from a single sample in a study of radiation and T cells in renal cell carcinoma. The time point was: baseline pretreatment blood. This sample's treatment: 15 Gy SBRT to primary tumor, nephrectomy 4 weeks later. Profiling relied on immunoSEQ multiplex PCR, and the TCRdb table lists in-frame clones only, not all of them. The sample records 150,000 or so clones, 83% being singletons. This specimen was blood, taken from a patient whose treatment included radiotherapy and nephrectomy. The origin of the receptors is a woman aged 45-65 years with renal cell carcinoma.

The chain is built from TRBV6-1 and TRBJ1-6; 9 bases map to TRBD1. Germline values: CDR1 MNHNS, CDR2 SASEGT. The CDR3 sequence is 15 residues long. V dropped 0 bases and J dropped 9; count of bases not matched to a gene: 3. The chain's CDR3 is CASSEARTGASPLHF. CDR3 sequence (DNA): TGTGCCAGCAGTGAAGCCCGGACAGGGGCTTCACCCCTCCACTTT.

The V call is TRBV5-1, the J call TRBJ2-7; D call uncertain. The CDR3 is made up of 12 amino acids. CDR1 is SGHRS and CDR2 is YFSETQ in the germline V gene. V lost 0 bases, J lost 4 bases, and 5 bases lay in between. This CDR3 is CASSLGMYEQYF. The CDR3 DNA sequence: TGCGCCAGCAGCTTGGGAATGTACGAGCAGTACTTC. Variable domain in full (rest from reference TRBV5-1 and TRBJ2-7): KAGVTQTPRYLIKTRGQQVTLSCSPISGHRSVSWYQQTPGQGLQFLFEYFSETQRNKGNFPGRFSGRQFSNSRSEMNVSTLELGDSALYLCASSLGMYEQYFGPGTRLTVT.

This clone was recorded only once. The chain uses TRBV19 and TRBJ2-7; 8 bases map to TRBD1. The J segment lost 2 bases and the V segment lost 6 bases, leaving 6 bases of the junction unmatched. The CDR3 sequence is 14 residues long. Germline CDR1 is LNHDA and CDR2 is SQIVND (reference sequence). In DNA form, the CDR3 reads TGTGCCAGTAGGACAGGGGCGACAACCTACGAGCAGTACTTC. Translated, it gives CASRTGATTYEQYF.

Only one count was recorded for this clone. The chain employs TRBV6-6 and TRBJ1-2; 7 positions match TRBD1. V lost 5 bases to trimming and J lost 7 bases; unmatched junction nucleotides: 7. The CDR3 runs 13 residues. Germline CDR1 MNHNY, CDR2 SVGAGI (reference sequence). The CDR3 loop reads CASSKQGTGGYTF. Here the CDR3 DNA reads TGTGCCAGCAGTAAACAGGGGACTGGTGGCTACACCTTC.

The chain couples TRBV9 to TRBJ1-6; maybe TRBD1 (5 bases). CDR1 SGDLS and CDR2 YYNGEE come from the germline V gene. With 6 bases removed from V and 3 bases from J, the gap between germline ends came to 10 bases. The CDR3 extends over 14 amino acids. The CDR3 protein is CASTDGGYNSPLHF. CDR3 DNA sequence: TGTGCCAGCACCGATGGGGGCTATAATTCACCCCTCCACTTT.

The chain recombines TRBV6-5 with TRBJ2-7; the D is unclear. V was trimmed by 0 bases and J by 3 bases, leaving 9 bases between them. The CDR3 extends over 14 amino acids. CDR1 MNHEY and CDR2 SVGAGI come from the germline V gene. CDR3 DNA: TGTGCCAGCAGTTACTCCTACTCCCACTACGAGCAGTACTTC. It codes for CASSYSYSHYEQYF.

The chain is built from TRBV9 and TRBJ2-7; 10 bases are a match to TRBD2. V lost 4 bases, J lost 6 bases, and 4 bases stayed unmatched. The germline V gene encodes CDR1 SGDLS and CDR2 YYNGEE. This CDR3 contains 13 residues. This CDR3 reads CASSLAGASEQYF. The CDR3 region has the DNA TGTGCCAGCAGCCTAGCGGGAGCCTCCGAGCAGTACTTC. The complete variable domain, with remaining parts taken from reference TRBV9 and TRBJ2-7, reads DSGVTQTPKHLITATGQRVTLRCSPRSGDLSVYWYQQSLDQGLQFLIQYYNGEERAKGNILERFSAQQFPDLHSELNLSSLELGDSALYFCASSLAGASEQYFGPGTRLTVT.

The chain has TRBV5-1 and TRBJ2-1; TRBD2 is a possible D gene (5 bases). V lost 4 bases and J 5 bases, leaving 13 bases between the germline ends. The V gene's germline CDR1 is SGHRS and CDR2 YFSETQ. This CDR3 has 14 residues. CDR3 sequence (DNA): TGCGCCAGCAGCGCGCTGACGGAGGACAATGAGCAGTTCTTC. This codes for CASSALTEDNEQFF.

This clone appeared many times. The rearrangement links TRBV20-1 to TRBJ2-5; possible D gene TRBD2, 6 bases. The germline V gene encodes CDR1 DFQATT and CDR2 SNEGSKA (reference sequence). V was cut by 4 bases and J by 10 bases, with 13 bases left in between. The CDR3 contains 11 residues. The CDR3 protein is CSAMRDWIQYF. DNA of the CDR3: TGCAGTGCTATGAGGGACTGGATCCAGTACTTC.

Here the CDR3 reads CASTLKTNTGELFF. The CDR3 DNA follows: TGTGCCAGCACCTTAAAAACGAACACCGGGGAGCTGTTTTTT. This chain uses TRBV27 with TRBJ2-2; unclear D gene. Germline V gene lookup returns CDR1 MNHEY and CDR2 SMNVEV (reference sequence). The CDR3 runs 14 residues. Trimming left V 7 bases short and J 0 bases short, with 9 bases between.

The chain joins TRBV30 to TRBJ2-5, with 7 bases that match TRBD1. Unmatched junction bases numbered 9, after V lost 4 bases and J lost 4 bases. Germline values: CDR1 GTSNPN, CDR2 SVGIG (reference sequence). The CDR3 length is 14 residues. CDR3 region: CAWTTTGAGETQYF. The DNA for the CDR3 is TGTGCCTGGACGACAACAGGGGCGGGAGAGACCCAGTACTTC.

A single count supports this clone. This sequence joins TRBV5-1 and TRBJ1-1; 8 positions match TRBD1. After removal of 4 bases from V and 1 base from J, the junction contained 6 bases not matched to a gene. The CDR3 sequence is 15 residues long. Germline assignment: CDR1 SGHRS and CDR2 YFSETQ. The CDR3 protein is CASSQSTGENTEAFF. CDR3 nucleotide sequence: TGCGCCAGCAGCCAGTCGACAGGGGAGAACACTGAAGCTTTCTTT.

V gene TRBV15 combines with J gene TRBJ1-6; a possible D gene is TRBD1 (5 bases). The CDR3 is made up of 14 amino acids. Per the germline V gene, CDR1 is LNHNV and CDR2 is YYDKDF (reference sequence). Deletions cut 1 base from V and 10 bases from J, with 11 bases between. CDR3 sequence: CATSRGGVESPLHF. Written as DNA, the CDR3 is TGTGCCACCAGCAGAGGGGGGGTGGAATCACCCCTCCACTTT.

This sequence joins TRBV7-6 and TRBJ1-5; no clear D gene. The V gene lost 1 base and the J gene lost 1 base, with 8 bases spanning the gap. The V gene's germline CDR1 is SGHVS and CDR2 FNYEAQ. CDR3 length: 15 amino acids. CDR3 residues: CASSLGTVSNQPQHF. CDR3 DNA sequence: TGTGCCAGCAGCTTAGGGACCGTAAGCAATCAGCCCCAGCATTTT.

The gene calls are TRBV30 and TRBJ1-3; TRBD1 agrees at 8 bases. The CDR3 is made up of 15 amino acids. The J segment lost 3 bases and the V segment lost 0 bases, leaving 4 bases of the junction unmatched. Germline V lookup: CDR1 GTSNPN, CDR2 SVGIG (reference sequence). The CDR3 sequence: CAWSVQDRDGNTIYF. CDR3 DNA sequence: TGTGCCTGGAGTGTACAGGACAGGGATGGAAACACCATATATTTT.

The table lists this clone with a count of one. This chain links TRBV19 with TRBJ2-3, with 10 bases matching TRBD2. This CDR3 comprises 14 residues. Germline loops: CDR1 LNHDA, CDR2 SQIVND (reference sequence). V lost 4 bases and J lost 5; bases outside the gene matches: 3. The CDR3 spells CASSRASGRDTQYF. The CDR3 DNA reads TGTGCCAGTAGTAGGGCTAGCGGGAGAGATACGCAGTATTTT.

The chain's CDR3 is CATGTGDRYTDTQYF. The CDR3, as DNA: TGTGCCACCGGGACAGGGGACCGATACACAGATACGCAGTATTTT. V and J are TRBV19 and TRBJ2-3, with 10 bases aligning to TRBD1. CDR1 is LNHDA, CDR2 SQIVND, per germline (reference sequence). The CDR3 runs 15 residues. Trimming at V came to 10 bases and at J to 2 bases, leaving 9 bases not matched to a gene.

On this clone: A read error may produce the germline difference seen at one junction end. This chain uses TRBV29-1 with TRBJ2-3; 12 positions match TRBD2. The CDR3 loop spans 15 amino acids. Germline CDR1 reads SQVTM; CDR2 reads ANQGSEA. DNA of the CDR3: TGCAGCGTGGAAGAACTAGCGGGGGGCCCAGATACGCAGTATTTT. Protein: CSVEELAGGPDTQYF.

Here the CDR3 reads CASSKPGALYEQYF. CDR3 nucleotides: TGTGCCAGTAGTAAACCGGGAGCTCTGTACGAGCAGTACTTC. V and J are TRBV19 and TRBJ2-7; maybe TRBD2 (6 bases). V was pared by 4 bases and J by 4 bases, with 14 bases between. The CDR3 has 14 amino acids. Germline V gene data show CDR1 as LNHDA and CDR2 as SQIVND (reference sequence).

V is TRBV7-8 and J is TRBJ1-6; D ambiguous. The germline V gene encodes CDR1 SGHVS and CDR2 FQNEAQ. There are 12 residues in the CDR3. V dropped 5 bases and J dropped 6 bases, with 5 bases sitting between them. CDR3 nucleotides: TGTGCCAGCAGCCCTGCTAATTCACCCCTCCACTTT. Its protein is CASSPANSPLHF.

V usage is TRBV25-1 and J usage is TRBJ2-5; D remains unclear. CDR1 is MGHDK, CDR2 SYGVNS, per germline. V was pared by 2 bases and J by 0 bases, with 4 bases between. CDR3 size: 13 residues. In DNA form, the CDR3 reads TGTGCCAGCAGTGAACAGAACCAAGAGACCCAGTACTTC. Translated: CASSEQNQETQYF.

CDR3 residues: CATRTGEIQPQHF. The CDR3 coding sequence is TGTGCCACCCGGACAGGGGAAATTCAGCCCCAGCATTTT. The chain employs TRBV10-3 and TRBJ1-5, with 9 nucleotides matching TRBD1. V trimming: 10 bases; J trimming: 6 bases; junction bases outside the gene matches: 7. CDR1 and CDR2 (germline): ENHRY, SYGVKD. The CDR3 consists of 13 residues.

The CDR3 here is CASSQGQGISYEQYF. The CDR3 DNA sequence: TGCGCCAGCAGCCAAGGGCAGGGGATCTCCTACGAGCAGTACTTC. The V call is TRBV4-3, the J call TRBJ2-7; possible D gene TRBD1, 6 bases. Per the germline V gene, CDR1 is LGHNA and CDR2 is YSLEER. This CDR3 region has 15 residues. The V gene lost 1 base and the J gene lost 0 bases, with 10 bases spanning the gap.

DNA of the CDR3: TGTGCCACCGGACGCAGGGACAATGAGCAGTTCTTC. Its translation: CATGRRDNEQFF. This chain connects TRBV9 to TRBJ2-1, with a weak D call TRBD1 (5 bases). The germline V and J ends were trimmed by 9 bases and 5 bases, with 12 bases remaining between them. The germline V gene has CDR1 SGDLS and CDR2 YYNGEE. The CDR3 has 12 residues.